The 28 T cell receptor beta chains reported below all come from one sample, sequenced in a study of CD8 T cells in Susac syndrome. Random hexamers were used to reverse transcribe the RNA input (about 0.5 to 1 ug). Each CDR3 protein gets one entry after TCRdb re-called the immunoSEQ multiplex PCR reads with MiXCR. The table lists approximately 80,000 distinct CDR3 sequences, over 75% of them singletons. The specimen was CD8+ T cells from PBMCs. Receptor source: a human donor with multiple sclerosis.

The chain combines TRBV9 with TRBJ2-7; D gene uncertain. CDR1 and CDR2 from the germline V gene are SGDLS and YYNGEE. The CDR3 runs 12 residues. Between the trimmed V and J ends, which lost 2 bases and 6 bases, there was a span of 9 bases. CDR3 loop: CASSVWGGEQYF. The CDR3 DNA follows: TGTGCCAGCAGCGTTTGGGGTGGCGAGCAGTACTTC.

This chain joins TRBV28 and TRBJ2-7, with 11 bases that match TRBD2. This CDR3 has 16 amino acids. Germline lookup yields CDR1 MDHEN and CDR2 SYDVKM. The junction had 6 bases not matched to a gene; V was cut back by 5 bases and J by 0 bases. For the CDR3, the DNA is TGTGCCAGCAGTGTTGCTAGCGGGAGGAGCTCCTACGAGCAGTACTTC. Protein product: CASSVASGRSSYEQYF.

V is TRBV13 and J is TRBJ2-3; the D gene is possibly TRBD2 (6 bases). The CDR3 contains 15 residues. Germline V gene lookup returns CDR1 PRHDT and CDR2 FYEKMQ (reference sequence). Trimming removed 4 bases at V and 6 bases at J, with 17 bases between. CDR3 protein: CASSSRDSRADTQYF. The DNA for the CDR3 is TGTGCCAGCAGCTCCCGGGACTCCCGTGCGGATACGCAGTATTTT. Filled out from reference TRBV13 and TRBJ2-3, the complete variable domain reads AAGVIQSPRHLIKEKRETATLKCYPIPRHDTVYWYQQGPGQDPQFLISFYEKMQSDKGSIPDRFSAQQFSDYHSELNMSSLELGDSALYFCASSSRDSRADTQYFGPGTRLTVL.

The chain uses TRBV11-2 and TRBJ1-6; 7 nucleotides align to TRBD1. The V gene's germline CDR1 is SGHAT and CDR2 FQNNGV. CDR3 length equals 14 residues. Trimming cost V 3 bases and J 10 bases; bases outside gene matches: 6. CDR3 coding DNA: TGTGCCAGCAGCTTGAGGGACAGCTACTCACCCCTCCACTTT. Protein: CASSLRDSYSPLHF. The complete variable domain, with remaining parts taken from reference TRBV11-2 and TRBJ1-6, reads EAGVAQSPRYKIIEKRQSVAFWCNPISGHATLYWYQQILGQGPKLLIQFQNNGVVDDSQLPKDRFSAERLKGVDSTLKIQPAKLEDSAVYLCASSLRDSYSPLHFGNGTRLTVT.

The chain couples TRBV20-1 to TRBJ2-5; 13 nucleotides line up with TRBD2. Germline assignment: CDR1 DFQATT and CDR2 SNEGSKA (reference sequence). V dropped 1 base and J dropped 5; count of bases not matched to a gene: 7. The CDR3 extends over 16 amino acids. CDR3 sequence: CSARVLAGGKLETQYF. DNA for the CDR3: TGCAGTGCTAGAGTACTAGCGGGAGGGAAGCTGGAGACCCAGTACTTC.

V and J are TRBV10-2 and TRBJ1-4; D gene uncertain. This CDR3 is 13 amino acids long. Germline assignment: CDR1 WSHSY and CDR2 SAAADI. Deletions cut 9 bases from V and 8 bases from J, with 16 bases between. This chain's CDR3 is CARPSRGEEKLFF. The CDR3, as DNA: TGCGCCAGACCTTCGCGGGGTGAAGAAAAACTGTTTTTT.

The chain is built from TRBV2 and TRBJ2-3, with D perhaps TRBD1 or TRBD2 (6 bases each). Deletions cut 4 bases from V and 2 bases from J, with 13 bases between. CDR1 is SNHLY, CDR2 FYNNEI, per germline. CDR3 length equals 15 residues. The CDR3 here is CASSATGAYTDTQYF. CDR3 bases: TGTGCCAGCAGTGCCACGGGGGCCTACACAGATACGCAGTATTTT.

A single count supports this clonotype. The V gene is TRBV3-1, the J gene TRBJ2-1; 9 bases align to TRBD2. This CDR3 is built from 16 residues. Germline values: CDR1 LGHDT, CDR2 YNNKEL (reference sequence). The ends lost 4 bases at V and 9 bases at J; junction bases unmatched: 13. CDR3 sequence: CASSPGLASGKSEQFF. The CDR3 nucleotides are TGTGCCAGCAGCCCCGGTCTTGCTAGCGGGAAGAGTGAGCAGTTCTTC.

The chain uses TRBV27 and TRBJ2-1, with a weak D call TRBD2 (5 bases). With 0 bases removed from V and 8 bases from J, the gap between germline ends came to 14 bases. The CDR3 has 15 residues. Per germline, CDR1 MNHEY and CDR2 SMNVEV (reference sequence). The CDR3 is CASSLSVRGLDEQFF. The CDR3 coding sequence is TGTGCCAGCAGTTTATCGGTTCGGGGTCTGGATGAGCAGTTCTTC.

The V call is TRBV3-1, the J call TRBJ1-6; 8 bases match TRBD1. Germline lookup yields CDR1 LGHDT and CDR2 YNNKEL (reference sequence). V lost 2 bases, J lost 10 bases, and 7 bases stayed unmatched. The CDR3 has 15 amino acids. Here the CDR3 DNA reads TGTGCCAGCAGCCAAATGGACAGGGTTTACTCACCCCTCCACTTT. Translated, it gives CASSQMDRVYSPLHF.

This sequence joins TRBV28 and TRBJ2-7; TRBD1 agrees at 8 bases. From germline, CDR1 is MDHEN and CDR2 SYDVKM. The CDR3 extends over 13 amino acids. V lost 4 bases and J lost 5; bases outside the gene matches: 4. CDR3 DNA sequence: TGTGCCAGCAGTTCAAGGGGACAGGACGAGCAGTACTTC. Translated: CASSSRGQDEQYF.

V is TRBV6-1 and J is TRBJ2-7; 8 bases map to TRBD2. Unmatched junction bases numbered 3, after V lost 2 bases and J lost 0 bases. Per germline, CDR1 MNHNS and CDR2 SASEGT. The CDR3 is made up of 15 amino acids. The CDR3 reads CASSETGGSSYEQYF. The DNA of the CDR3 is TGTGCCAGCAGTGAAACGGGAGGGAGCTCCTACGAGCAGTACTTC.

J is TRBJ2-3 and V is TRBV10-1, with D tentatively TRBD2 (5 bases). The V gene's germline CDR1 is WNHNN and CDR2 SYGVQD (reference sequence). The CDR3 sequence is 15 residues long. V lost 2 bases to trimming and J lost 0 bases, with 9 bases between them. The CDR3 sequence is CASSERGMSTDTQYF. The CDR3 nucleotides read TGCGCCAGCAGTGAGCGGGGAATGAGCACAGATACGCAGTATTTT.

The count of this clonotype is one. The chain uses TRBV28 and TRBJ1-6, with TRBD1 identical over 9 bases. This CDR3 comprises 17 residues. The V segment lost 5 bases and the J segment 7 bases; nucleotides outside the gene matches: 12. Germline-derived CDR1 and CDR2 are MDHEN and SYDVKM. This chain's CDR3 is CASSRQGQGIRNSPLHF. In nucleotides, the CDR3 is TGTGCCAGCAGTAGGCAGGGACAGGGTATTCGGAATTCACCCCTCCACTTT.

V usage is TRBV19 and J usage is TRBJ1-2, with TRBD1 as a possible D gene (5 bases). The CDR3 runs to 12 residues. Germline V gene lookup returns CDR1 LNHDA and CDR2 SQIVND (reference sequence). Between the trimmed V and J ends, which lost 5 bases and 3 bases, there was a span of 7 bases. In DNA, the CDR3 is TGTGCCAGTAGTTGGGGGGACTATGGCTACACCTTC. As protein: CASSWGDYGYTF.

The gene calls are TRBV7-6 and TRBJ2-1; D unclear. With 5 bases removed from V and 10 bases from J, the gap between germline ends came to 15 bases. Germline values: CDR1 SGHVS, CDR2 FNYEAQ. The CDR3 extends over 13 amino acids. In nucleotides, the CDR3 is TGTGCCAGCAGCCTAACAACTCTCCGGGAGCAGTTCTTC. It translates to CASSLTTLREQFF.

The chain links TRBV28 to TRBJ1-4; 7 bases map to TRBD1. CDR1 is MDHEN and CDR2 is SYDVKM in the germline V gene. J lost 1 base, V lost 5 bases, and 10 bases had no gene match. CDR3 size: 17 residues. CDR3 sequence (DNA): TGTGCCAGCAGTCCTGACAGGGAGTCGTTAACTAATGAAAAACTGTTTTTT. It encodes CASSPDRESLTNEKLFF.

CDR3 sequence reads: CASSPQDPTDTQYF. The CDR3 DNA reads as TGTGCCAGCAGCCCACAGGATCCCACAGATACGCAGTATTTT. V usage is TRBV7-8 and J usage is TRBJ2-3; maybe TRBD1 (5 bases). The germline V and J ends were trimmed by 5 bases and 2 bases, with 11 bases remaining between them. Germline CDR1 is SGHVS and CDR2 is FQNEAQ. The CDR3 has 14 amino acids.

The J gene is TRBJ1-5, the V gene TRBV23-1, with D uncertain. TRBV23-1 is an ORF, and what it does is uncertain. There are 13 residues in the CDR3. The V gene lost 4 bases and the J gene lost 0 bases, with 4 bases spanning the gap. In nucleotides, the CDR3 is TGCGCCAGCAGTCGCAGTAGCAATCAGCCCCAGCATTTT. It codes for CASSRSSNQPQHF.

The V call is TRBV28, the J call TRBJ2-2; possibly TRBD2 for D (6 bases). Trimming removed 2 bases from V and 4 bases from J, with 11 bases in between. This CDR3 contains 15 residues. Germline V gene sequence: CDR1 MDHEN, CDR2 SYDVKM. CDR3 loop: CASSLRGLTTGELFF. DNA for the CDR3: TGTGCCAGCAGTTTAAGGGGACTGACCACCGGGGAGCTGTTTTTT.

This sequence joins TRBV28 and TRBJ2-3, with D tentatively TRBD1 (5 bases). The ends were cut back, 2 bases at V and 4 bases at J, with 10 bases in the middle. Germline-derived CDR1 and CDR2 are MDHEN and SYDVKM. The length of the CDR3 is 14 residues. Written as DNA, the CDR3 is TGTGCCAGCAGTTTAGAAACAGGAGCAGATACGCAGTATTTT. It translates to CASSLETGADTQYF.

V gene TRBV21-1 combines with J gene TRBJ2-7; the table names TRBD2, a call not compared with the DNA. TRBV21-1 is flagged as a pseudogene. The CDR3 is 17 residues long. The CDR3 sequence: CASSKASGRADGYEQYF. CDR3 bases: TGTGCCAGCAGCAAAGCTAGCGGGAGGGCCGATGGCTACGAGCAGTACTTC.

The chain combines TRBV30 with TRBJ1-5; 8 bases map to TRBD1. Germline trimming cut 0 bases from V and 4 bases from J; bases unmatched to any gene: 2. The CDR3 contains 14 residues. Germline loops: CDR1 GTSNPN, CDR2 SVGIG (reference sequence). This CDR3 reads CAWSVGTGNQPQHF. The CDR3 nucleotides read TGTGCCTGGAGTGTGGGGACAGGTAATCAGCCCCAGCATTTT.

This clonotype was observed once. The genes are TRBV19 and TRBJ2-1; D is ambiguous. The CDR3 sequence is 16 residues long. Trimming removed 3 bases at V and 1 base at J, with 13 bases between. From germline, CDR1 is LNHDA and CDR2 SQIVND (reference sequence). The chain's CDR3 is CASSMSGGRSYNEQFF. DNA for the CDR3: TGTGCCAGTAGTATGAGTGGCGGCCGTTCCTACAATGAGCAGTTCTTC.

The chain uses TRBV2 and TRBJ2-4; D gene uncertain. Trimming took off 8 bases at V and 1 base at J, with 12 bases between the two ends. The CDR3 is 14 residues long. The germline gives CDR1 SNHLY, CDR2 FYNNEI. CDR3: CASRPEWAKNIQYF. In nucleotides, the CDR3 is TGTGCCAGCCGACCGGAATGGGCCAAAAACATTCAGTACTTC.

V gene TRBV11-2 combines with J gene TRBJ2-5; maybe TRBD1 (6 bases). This CDR3 is 16 amino acids long. Germline V CDR1 and CDR2: SGHAT, FQNNGV. Trimming shortened V by 0 bases and J by 1 base, and 12 bases separated the two germline ends. CDR3 protein: CASSLEVRGIQETQYF. The CDR3 bases are TGTGCCAGCAGCTTAGAGGTCAGGGGAATCCAAGAGACCCAGTACTTC.

To note about this clonotype: Since the CDR3 does not end with the conserved phenylalanine or tryptophan, this likely comes from a read error. The gene calls are TRBV2 and TRBJ1-1; D perhaps matches TRBD1 (6 bases). This CDR3 region has 12 residues. V was clipped by 5 bases and J by 7 bases, with 11 bases between them. Germline CDR1 reads SNHLY; CDR2 reads FYNNEI. Here the CDR3 reads CASSSRGNEAFL. CDR3 sequence (DNA): TGTGCCAGCAGTTCCAGGGGAAATGAAGCTTTCCTT.

This sequence joins TRBV10-2 and TRBJ2-5; D not certain. Germline loops: CDR1 WSHSY, CDR2 SAAADI. This CDR3 spans 13 amino acids. V dropped 3 bases and J dropped 3 bases, with 8 bases sitting between them. In nucleotides, the CDR3 is TGCGCCAGCAGTGATGGGATAGAAGAGACCCAGTACTTC. Translating gives CASSDGIEETQYF.